The rows below give T cell receptor beta chains drawn from one sample of a study of T cell responses to AZD1222 COVID-19 vaccine. Produced via immunoSEQ multiplex PCR; TCRdb's table is partial and in-frame only. The table has about 180,000 clones, over 85% seen once; the top ten hold 1%. The source was peripheral blood, collected 28 days after the second dose of the MenACWY control vaccine. These receptors originate from an adult who received the MenACWY meningococcal vaccine as a control. The CDR3 runs from the conserved cysteine through the conserved F or W. A D gene is named only where the DNA matches it firmly.

TRBJ1-2,TRBD1,TRBV15,CATSKRTGGNYGYTF
TRBJ1-4,TRBD1,TRBV12-5,CASGDDRAGEKLFF
TRBJ2-7,-,TRBV6-5,CASRMDEAYEQYF
TRBJ1-1,-,TRBV6-6,CASSYEQGDPEAFF
TRBJ1-1,-,TRBV7-2,CASSLVSSPRSTEAFF
TRBJ1-4,-,TRBV2,CASRPTLGEKLFF
TRBJ1-6,-,TRBV28,CASNLPNSPLHF
TRBJ1-4,-,TRBV29-1,CSAGGGSEKLFF
TRBJ2-7,-,TRBV5-1,CASSFSEGVYEQYF
TRBJ1-4,-,TRBV19,CASVGQTATNEKLFF
TRBJ2-1,TRBD2,TRBV6-2/TRBV6-3,CASSLLAGTYNEQFF
TRBJ1-2,-,TRBV12-3/TRBV12-4,CASSAGQRYGYTF
TRBJ2-2,-,TRBV30,CAWGQRPTGELFF
TRBJ1-5,-,TRBV30,CAWSEIVSNQPQHF
TRBJ1-2,TRBD1,TRBV19,CASNPGGHYGYTF
TRBJ2-1,-,TRBV2,CASSGVTQGGEQFF
TRBJ1-2,-,TRBV6-5,CPPQGRRSHSYGYTF
TRBJ1-5,-,TRBV5-1,CASSLDSNQPQHF
TRBJ1-5,TRBD1,TRBV13,CASSSRQGVNQPQHF
TRBJ1-1,-,TRBV18,CASSQVPGNTEAFF
TRBJ1-2,-,TRBV6-1,CASSEVRGSVYTF
TRBJ2-3,TRBD2,TRBV9,CASSAGGYSTDTQYF
TRBJ2-1,-,TRBV12-3/TRBV12-4,CASRGRQDNEQFF
TRBJ1-3,-,TRBV6-5,CGSGRGYSGNTIYF
TRBJ2-4,-,TRBV18,CASSPPNSKNIQYF
TRBJ1-3,-,TRBV30,CAWSVLGNTIYF
TRBJ2-5,-,TRBV12-3/TRBV12-4,CASSLTVQETQYF
TRBJ2-5,-,TRBV4-1,CASSQDQGYQETQYF
TRBJ1-2,TRBD1,TRBV5-8,CASSAQGARGYTF
TRBJ1-2,-,TRBV11-2,CASSPAGTVDYGYTF
TRBJ1-2,-,TRBV19,CASSPSRGNYGYTF
TRBJ2-1,-,TRBV5-1,CASSLSGESYNEQFF
TRBJ1-3,-,TRBV28,CASTSLGPSDLPSGNTIYF
TRBJ2-3,-,TRBV6-5,CASSYRRGWTQYF
TRBJ1-6,TRBD1,TRBV2,CASSTTGANSPLHF
TRBJ1-2,-,TRBV7-2,CASSSAFDRTWSNYGYTF
TRBJ1-5,-,TRBV20-1,CSASGGHLYSNQPQHF
TRBJ2-3,TRBD1,TRBV7-2,CASSSDRADTQYF
TRBJ1-6,-,TRBV15,CATSRDGANSPLHF
TRBJ1-5,-,TRBV19,CASSMSPTGSGQPQHF
TRBJ1-1,TRBD1,TRBV28,CASSSTGRNTEAFF
TRBJ1-1,-,TRBV7-8,CASSPTTGRSKAFF
TRBJ1-6,-,TRBV21-1,CASHRGVFYNSPLHF
TRBJ1-2,-,TRBV5-4,CASSPATAKYGYTF
TRBJ1-1,-,TRBV19,CASSRQQGNTEAFF
TRBJ2-7,-,TRBV5-1,CASSLDGAYEQYF
TRBJ1-6,-,TRBV30,CAWSLDTPNSPLHF
TRBJ1-4,-,TRBV4-3,CASSLGRKRTNEKLFF
TRBJ1-6,-,TRBV12-3/TRBV12-4,CASKYMGGSPLHF
TRBJ1-2,-,TRBV18,CASSRTGSGYGYTF